The 14 T cell receptor beta chains below come from one sample, sequenced in a study of shared clonotypes between healthy human individuals. Clones were read by immunoSEQ multiplex PCR, and TCRdb kept only the in-frame ones, dropping some. The table lists around 430,000 clones, roughly 77% of them singletons. Sequenced sample: PBMCs. The receptors come from a woman aged 40 to 49 in good health. Some clones in this sample may be carry-over from other donors' samples.

The chain combines TRBV11-2 with TRBJ2-3, with TRBD1 matching 8 bases. The CDR3 length is 13 residues. CDR1 is SGHAT and CDR2 is FQNNGV in the germline V gene. V shed 5 bases, J shed 4 bases, and the junction held 2 bases outside the gene matches. CDR3 amino acids: CASSPDRADTQYF. CDR3 nucleotide sequence: TGTGCCAGCAGCCCGGACAGGGCAGATACGCAGTATTTT.

This sequence joins TRBV4-1 and TRBJ1-4; the match to TRBD1 covers 7 bases. Per germline, CDR1 MGHRA and CDR2 YSYEKL. CDR3 length: 17 residues. The junction had 15 bases not matched to a gene; V was cut back by 3 bases and J by 8 bases. The CDR3 region is CASSQLPAHRGYEKLFF. CDR3 bases: TGCGCCAGCAGCCAGCTCCCGGCCCACAGGGGATACGAAAAACTGTTTTTT.

V is TRBV5-6 and J is TRBJ1-2; TRBD1 matches at 7 bases. There are 12 residues in the CDR3. CDR1 is SGHDT and CDR2 is YYEEEE in the germline V gene. The J segment lost 8 bases and the V segment lost 4 bases, leaving 5 bases of the junction unmatched. In DNA, the CDR3 is TGTGCCAGCAGCCAACAGGGGCACGGCTACACCTTC. It yields the protein CASSQQGHGYTF.

The V and J genes are TRBV5-4 and TRBJ1-2, with 7 bases identical to TRBD1. The germline V gene has CDR1 SGHNT and CDR2 YYREEE (reference sequence). V gave up 6 bases and J gave up 4 bases; unmatched junction bases: 18. The CDR3 covers 17 residues. The chain's CDR3 is CASKTGGDRALSYGYTF. As DNA, the CDR3 is TGTGCCAGCAAAACGGGAGGAGACAGGGCTCTTTCCTATGGCTACACCTTC.

V is TRBV5-1 and J is TRBJ1-4; D remains unclear. The V gene lost 2 bases and the J gene lost 4 bases, with 12 bases spanning the gap. Germline loops: CDR1 SGHRS, CDR2 YFSETQ. The CDR3 totals 15 residues. CDR3 DNA sequence: TGCGCCAGCAGCTTAACACCCTCAAGTAATGAAAAACTGTTTTTT. This encodes CASSLTPSSNEKLFF.

CDR3 region: CAISGATSTDTQYF. CDR3 nucleotide sequence: TGTGCCATCAGTGGGGCGACTAGCACAGATACGCAGTATTTT. The chain employs TRBV10-3 and TRBJ2-3; no firm D call. The CDR3 has 14 amino acids. Germline values: CDR1 ENHRY, CDR2 SYGVKD. Deletions cut 4 bases from V and 0 bases from J, with 8 bases between.

The CDR3 spells CASSIGTSAAWEQYF. CDR3 coding DNA: TGTGCCAGTAGTATCGGGACTAGCGCGGCGTGGGAGCAGTACTTC. The genes are TRBV19 and TRBJ2-7; 10 bases are a match to TRBD2. Looked up from germline, CDR1 is LNHDA and CDR2 is SQIVND (reference sequence). The CDR3 runs 15 residues. V dropped 3 bases and J dropped 7; count of bases not matched to a gene: 9.

The V gene is TRBV18, the J gene TRBJ2-5, with TRBD2 matching 12 bases. Germline-derived CDR1 and CDR2 are KGHSH and LQKENI. V was pared by 3 bases and J by 6 bases, with 5 bases of the junction left unmatched. The CDR3 has 15 amino acids. CDR3 protein: CASSPLAGGRQTQYF. The CDR3 DNA sequence: TGTGCCAGCTCACCCCTAGCGGGAGGGCGGCAGACCCAGTACTTC.

This clone has a single count. A read error may explain this, as a much larger clone is one base away. CDR3 amino acids: CASSIGARTNTEAFF. The CDR3 DNA is TGTGCCAGTAGTATTGGGGCGAGAACGAACACTGAAGCTTTCTTT. The chain joins TRBV19 to TRBJ1-1, with D tentatively TRBD1 (5 bases). V lost 3 bases and J lost 1, with 12 bases in between. Per germline, CDR1 LNHDA and CDR2 SQIVND (reference sequence). CDR3 length: 15 residues. Looking up the rest from reference TRBV19 and TRBJ1-1 gives the full variable domain: DGGITQSPKYLFRKEGQNVTLSCEQNLNHDAMYWYRQDPGQGLRLIYYSQIVNDFQKGDIAEGYSVSREKKESFPLTVTSAQKNPTAFYLCASSIGARTNTEAFFGQGTRLTVV.

A remark on this clone: Other DNA sequences in this sample translate to the same CDR3. The V call is TRBV5-1, the J call TRBJ2-1, with a possible D match to TRBD1 (5 bases). Trimming pared 0 bases from V and 4 bases from J, leaving 5 bases between. There are 13 residues in the CDR3. CDR1 SGHRS and CDR2 YFSETQ come from the germline V gene. The CDR3 sequence is CASSLGQYNEQFF. DNA for the CDR3: TGCGCCAGCAGCTTGGGACAGTACAATGAGCAGTTCTTC.

In this sample, this clone turned up once. The chain recombines TRBV28 with TRBJ2-1; 8 nucleotides line up with TRBD1. The CDR3 extends over 13 amino acids. Germline trimming cut 4 bases from V and 14 bases from J; bases unmatched to any gene: 10. Germline CDR1 is MDHEN and CDR2 is SYDVKM. The CDR3 coding sequence is TGTGCCAGCAGTTCCCAGGACAGGGTAAAAGAGTTCTTC. Its translation: CASSSQDRVKEFF.

The count of this clone is one. The chain employs TRBV12-5 and TRBJ1-1; TRBD1 aligns across 7 bases. CDR3 length: 13 amino acids. V shed 1 base, J shed 4 bases, and the junction held 0 bases outside the gene matches. Germline CDR1 LGHNT, CDR2 FRNRAP. The CDR3, as DNA: TGTGCTAGTGGTTTGGAGGGGGCCACTGAAGCTTTCTTT. Its protein is CASGLEGATEAFF.

The rearrangement links TRBV9 to TRBJ2-1; TRBD2 is a possible D gene (5 bases). The germline gives CDR1 SGDLS, CDR2 YYNGEE. The germline V and J ends were trimmed by 1 base and 8 bases, with 13 bases remaining between them. The CDR3 sequence is 14 residues long. In DNA form, the CDR3 reads TGTGCCAGCAGCGTATTGGGAGATATTGATGAGCAGTTCTTC. Translated, it gives CASSVLGDIDEQFF.

The J gene is TRBJ1-4, the V gene TRBV30, with 7 bases fitting TRBD1. Germline-derived CDR1 and CDR2 are GTSNPN and SVGIG (reference sequence). V trimming: 5 bases; J trimming: 0 bases; junction bases outside the gene matches: 9. The CDR3 is 16 residues long. CDR3 sequence: CAWGRDSSATNEKLFF. The DNA for the CDR3 is TGTGCCTGGGGCCGGGACAGCTCTGCAACTAATGAAAAACTGTTTTTT.